This is a list of T cell receptor beta chains from one sample in a study of blood T cell repertoires in COVID-19. Method: immunoSEQ multiplex PCR; TCRdb's copy keeps in-frame clones and lacks some. Of about 38,000 clones listed, about 74% were seen once; the top ten hold more than 9%. Material for sequencing was peripheral blood. The origin of the receptors is a man between 65 and 80 years old with COVID-19, enrolled during active disease. CDR3s include the opening cysteine and the closing phenylalanine or tryptophan. Each record gives: CDR3 protein, CDR3 DNA, V gene, D gene, J gene, clone size. A D gene is named only where the DNA matches it firmly. Where a row states a size, it is once, few, many or the class of an expanded clone; other rows omit it.

CDR3 protein: CASSLSAANTGELFF
CDR3 DNA: TGTGCCAGCAGCTTATCAGCGGCCAACACCGGGGAGCTGTTTTTT
V gene: TRBV11-2
D gene: NA
J gene: TRBJ2-2
clone size: NA

CDR3 protein: CASSWQVYEQYF
CDR3 DNA: TGTGCCAGCAGTTGGCAGGTCTACGAGCAGTACTTC
V gene: TRBV2
D gene: NA
J gene: TRBJ2-7
clone size: NA

CDR3 protein: CASSLRGTGGRRGYTF
CDR3 DNA: TGTGCCAGCAGCTTAAGAGGGACAGGGGGCCGACGTGGCTACACCTTC
V gene: TRBV7-9
D gene: TRBD1
J gene: TRBJ1-2
clone size: NA

CDR3 protein: CASSGDQETQYF
CDR3 DNA: TGTGCCAGCTCCGGGGACCAAGAGACCCAGTACTTC
V gene: TRBV3-1/TRBV3-2
D gene: NA
J gene: TRBJ2-5
clone size: NA

CDR3 protein: CASSVGGGDFQETQYF
CDR3 DNA: TGTGCCAGCAGCGTAGGCGGGGGTGACTTCCAAGAGACCCAGTACTTC
V gene: TRBV9
D gene: TRBD2
J gene: TRBJ2-5
clone size: NA

CDR3 protein: CASRKKRGASLSYEQYF
CDR3 DNA: TGTGCCAGCAGAAAAAAGCGGGGGGCAAGTCTATCTTACGAGCAGTACTTC
V gene: TRBV28
D gene: TRBD2
J gene: TRBJ2-7
clone size: NA

CDR3 protein: CASSLATGNTIYF
CDR3 DNA: TGTGCCAGCAGTTTAGCGACAGGAAACACCATATATTTT
V gene: TRBV12-3/TRBV12-4
D gene: NA
J gene: TRBJ1-3
clone size: NA

CDR3 protein: CASSLVSYGYTF
CDR3 DNA: TGTGCCAGCAGCTTGGTCTCCTATGGCTACACCTTC
V gene: TRBV5-6
D gene: NA
J gene: TRBJ1-2
clone size: NA

CDR3 protein: CASSQGGLNSNQPQHF
CDR3 DNA: TGTGCCAGCAGCCAAGGAGGGTTAAACAGCAATCAGCCCCAGCATTTT
V gene: TRBV3-1/TRBV3-2
D gene: NA
J gene: TRBJ1-5
clone size: NA

CDR3 protein: CASSLQGAPAGELFF
CDR3 DNA: TGTGCCAGTAGCTTACAGGGGGCGCCGGCCGGGGAGCTGTTTTTT
V gene: TRBV19
D gene: TRBD1
J gene: TRBJ2-2
clone size: NA

CDR3 protein: CASRSSGAGKDVTQYF
CDR3 DNA: TGTGCCAGTAGGTCCTCGGGAGCGGGTAAGGACGTTACGCAGTATTTT
V gene: TRBV19
D gene: NA
J gene: TRBJ2-3
clone size: few

CDR3 protein: CAWSARDRTNYEQYF
CDR3 DNA: TGTGCCTGGAGTGCCCGGGACAGAACAAACTACGAGCAGTACTTC
V gene: TRBV30
D gene: TRBD1
J gene: TRBJ2-7
clone size: NA

CDR3 protein: CASSRLIGTGNTGELFF
CDR3 DNA: TGTGCCAGCAGCCGATTGATAGGGACAGGCAACACCGGGGAGCTGTTTTTT
V gene: TRBV27
D gene: TRBD1
J gene: TRBJ2-2
clone size: NA

CDR3 protein: CATSDPSKGDGYTF
CDR3 DNA: TGTGCCACCAGTGATCCCTCGAAAGGAGATGGCTACACCTTC
V gene: TRBV24-1
D gene: NA
J gene: TRBJ1-2
clone size: NA

CDR3 protein: CASSEDRPNTEAFF
CDR3 DNA: TGTGCCAGTAGTGAAGACAGACCGAACACTGAAGCTTTCTTT
V gene: TRBV19
D gene: NA
J gene: TRBJ1-1
clone size: NA

CDR3 protein: CASTVYNSPLHF
CDR3 DNA: TGTGCCAGCACGGTTTATAATTCACCCCTCCACTTT
V gene: TRBV25-1
D gene: NA
J gene: TRBJ1-6
clone size: NA

CDR3 protein: CASNRGQEQPQHF
CDR3 DNA: TGTGCCAGTAACAGGGGGCAAGAACAGCCCCAGCATTTT
V gene: TRBV19
D gene: TRBD1
J gene: TRBJ1-5
clone size: NA

CDR3 protein: CASSTDRGRSGNTIYF
CDR3 DNA: TGTGCCAGTAGTACCGACAGGGGGCGAAGTGGAAACACCATATATTTT
V gene: TRBV19
D gene: TRBD1
J gene: TRBJ1-3
clone size: NA

CDR3 protein: CASSERTSNEQFF
CDR3 DNA: TGTGCCAGCAGTGAGAGAACGAGCAATGAGCAGTTCTTC
V gene: TRBV2
D gene: NA
J gene: TRBJ2-1
clone size: NA

CDR3 protein: CATSDGQGKNIQYF
CDR3 DNA: TGTGCCACCAGTGATGGACAGGGTAAAAACATTCAGTACTTC
V gene: TRBV24-1
D gene: TRBD1
J gene: TRBJ2-4
clone size: few

CDR3 protein: CASSEFQGNQPQHF
CDR3 DNA: TGTGCCAGCAGTGAGTTCCAGGGAAATCAGCCCCAGCATTTT
V gene: TRBV2
D gene: NA
J gene: TRBJ1-5
clone size: NA

CDR3 protein: CAISLTGGMDEQYF
CDR3 DNA: TGTGCCATCAGCTTGACAGGGGGAATGGACGAGCAGTACTTC
V gene: TRBV10-3
D gene: TRBD1
J gene: TRBJ2-7
clone size: NA